This is a list of T cell receptor beta chains from one sample in a study of cytomegalovirus exposure and HLA in healthy donors. Clones were sequenced by immunoSEQ multiplex PCR, and TCRdb holds only the in-frame ones, with some missing. The table records tens of thousands of clones, approximately 80% of them present only once. The sequencing sample was made of PBMCs. The receptor set was obtained from a woman aged 18-30 years in good health and CMV-seropositive. CDR3s include the opening cysteine and the closing phenylalanine or tryptophan. The D gene is left open where the match is weak.

j_call,d_call,v_call,cdr3_aa
TRBJ1-5,TRBD1,TRBV2,CASSEYFGTGEPQHF
TRBJ2-3,-,TRBV30,CAWSAGVLGPDTQYF
TRBJ2-3,TRBD2,TRBV7-8,CASSGGLAGHTDTQYF
TRBJ1-2,TRBD1,TRBV27,CASTRTGGWGYTF
TRBJ1-1,-,TRBV6-5,CASSGGMNTEAFF
TRBJ2-5,TRBD1,TRBV5-4,CASSRGRQETQYF
TRBJ2-7,TRBD1,TRBV5-1,CASSHPPTGNSYEQYF
TRBJ2-3,TRBD1,TRBV6-5,CASSPGQGADTQYF
TRBJ1-4,-,TRBV10-3,CAIGGGDEKLFF
TRBJ2-2,-,TRBV6-4,CASRAQLGTGELFF
TRBJ1-1,TRBD1,TRBV11-3,CASSFGQGNEAFF
TRBJ1-5,-,TRBV19,CASSPSGVQPQHF
TRBJ1-5,-,TRBV19,CASSINVRQRANQPQHF
TRBJ2-5,TRBD1,TRBV4-3,CASSSGTGQETQYF
TRBJ1-5,TRBD1,TRBV7-2,CASSRWTGRNQPQHF
TRBJ1-2,-,TRBV19,CASSIRGSGYTF
TRBJ1-5,-,TRBV6-1,CASSDAKNQPQHF
TRBJ1-2,TRBD1,TRBV11-2,CASSHRDRDGYTF
TRBJ2-2,TRBD2,TRBV19,CASSRAGAGYTGELFF
TRBJ2-1,TRBD2,TRBV7-9,CASSLSSQGTSGNNEQFF
TRBJ1-2,TRBD1,TRBV29-1,CSARDSYGYTF
TRBJ2-2,TRBD2,TRBV6-5,CASSSGGGNTGELFF
TRBJ1-4,-,TRBV4-2,CASSHLENEKLFF
TRBJ2-1,-,TRBV28,CASSFVGVREYNEQFF
TRBJ1-4,-,TRBV29-1,CSVGGGSGEKLFF
TRBJ2-5,TRBD1,TRBV5-5,CASSLTTGVQETQYF
TRBJ1-4,-,TRBV4-1,CASSQDGGGSNEKLFF
TRBJ2-5,TRBD1,TRBV4-2,CASSQVSDRGSETQYF
TRBJ1-2,TRBD1,TRBV7-2,CASSLGLDRGQHGYTF
TRBJ1-6,TRBD1,TRBV27,CASSFGQGGSPLHF
TRBJ2-6,TRBD2,TRBV28,CASSGAAGAGANVLTF
TRBJ1-1,-,TRBV25-1,CASSEGGEYTEAFF
TRBJ2-1,TRBD2,TRBV4-3,CASSPPGSGTFHNEQFF
TRBJ2-1,TRBD1,TRBV18,CASSRTGTLWQFF
TRBJ2-2,TRBD1,TRBV12-5,CASGRGQGARSGELFF
TRBJ1-2,-,TRBV30,CAWSALHGEGYTF
TRBJ2-2,-,TRBV9,CASSVSSTSNTNTGELFF
TRBJ2-7,TRBD1,TRBV5-5,CASSRQGAYEQYF
TRBJ2-1,TRBD2,TRBV25-1,CASSESSGRANEQFF
TRBJ2-1,TRBD2,TRBV30,CAWSGLAVYNEQFF
TRBJ1-2,TRBD1,TRBV27,CASRRGTGGSDGYTF
TRBJ2-7,-,TRBV27,CASSSSLGHEQYF
TRBJ2-2,-,TRBV7-8,CATSQQGWTGELFF
TRBJ1-1,-,TRBV30,CAWIRTLNTEAFF
TRBJ1-5,-,TRBV5-3,CARSLIFSGPAGDQPQHF
TRBJ1-1,-,TRBV6-4,CASSAPRGQNTEAFF
TRBJ1-1,TRBD1,TRBV7-9,CASSLGGQLNTEAFF
TRBJ2-1,-,TRBV11-1,CASSAGVSGNEQFF
TRBJ1-2,-,TRBV7-9,CASSPRDSNYGYTF
TRBJ2-1,TRBD2,TRBV4-2,CASSQDFRGTSAEQFF
TRBJ1-2,TRBD1,TRBV5-6,CASSLAEGDRGFDDGYTF
TRBJ2-5,-,TRBV6-5,CASSYQTGIQETQYF
TRBJ2-1,-,TRBV5-8,CASSLWCPTVF
TRBJ1-4,TRBD1,TRBV5-8,CASSRPTGTNEKLFF